What follows are 2 T cell receptor beta chains derived from one specimen sequenced in a study of cytomegalovirus exposure and HLA in healthy donors. Measured with immunoSEQ multiplex PCR; TCRdb has only the in-frame clones, and not every one. The repertoire holds more than 250,000 clones, with about nine tenths as singletons. The sample consisted of PBMCs. These receptors were obtained from a woman younger than 35 in good health and CMV-seronegative.

The chain links TRBV5-6 to TRBJ2-7; TRBD2 aligns across 9 bases. V dropped 0 bases and J dropped 5; count of bases not matched to a gene: 9. The CDR3 contains 16 residues. The germline V gene encodes CDR1 SGHDT and CDR2 YYEEEE. The DNA for the CDR3 is TGTGCCAGCAGCTTGGCTGGTCTAGCGGGATTCAACGAGCAGTACTTC. This translates into CASSLAGLAGFNEQYF.

The CDR3 loop is CASSLSRGEKQYF. In nucleotides, the CDR3 is TGTGCCAGCAGCTTATCGCGCGGAGAGAAGCAGTACTTC. The rearrangement joins TRBV7-6 to TRBJ2-7; D remains ambiguous. Germline V gene sequence: CDR1 SGHVS, CDR2 FNYEAQ. Trimming left V 2 bases short and J 8 bases short, with 13 bases between. The CDR3 covers 13 residues.